This T cell receptor (beta chain) originates from a study of response to subunit inactivated influenza vaccine. Many counts were recorded for this clonotype. Its antigen is currently unknown. TCRdb re-called the RT-PCR reads with MiXCR, one entry per CDR3 protein. The profile shows about 500,000 distinct CDR3 sequences, approximately 7.2% of them singletons. The CDR3 has 14 amino acids. V lost 1 base and J lost 7, with 13 bases in between. The germline V gene has CDR1 SGHVS and CDR2 FNYEAQ. Study results and caveats: Only a handful of new T cells, the authors suggested, are recruited with each seasonal influenza vaccination.

This sequence joins TRBV7-6 and TRBJ2-5; D might be TRBD1 (5 bases). The sample consisted of PBMCs from blood, taken around 2 years after vaccination. The source of this sequence is a man aged 50 to 69 who received an inactivated influenza vaccine. In DNA, the CDR3 is TGTGCCAGCAGCTTAGGGGGCGTTCAGGGGACCCAGTACTTC. Translation gives CASSLGGVQGTQYF.